This T cell receptor (beta chain) derives from a study of technical replicates of blood from a handful of donors. The method was immunoSEQ multiplex PCR; TCRdb's version includes in-frame clones alone and lacks a portion of them. The data contain roughly 14,000 clones, approximately 88% of them singletons. Trimming at V came to 6 bases and at J to 6 bases, leaving 10 bases not matched to a gene. CDR1 and CDR2 from the germline V gene are SQVTM and ANQGSEA. The CDR3 loop spans 13 amino acids. This sequence joins TRBV29-1 and TRBJ1-1; 7 bases are a match to TRBD1. The sequence derives from a human donor in good health. The material sequenced was PBMCs. This chain's CDR3 is CSVHRGGFPEAFF. The DNA of the CDR3 is TGCAGCGTCCACAGGGGTGGTTTCCCTGAAGCTTTCTTT. Full variable domain (rest looked up from reference TRBV29-1 and TRBJ1-1): SAVISQKPSRDICQRGTSLTIQCQVDSQVTMMFWYRQQPGQSLTLIATANQGSEATYESGFVIDKFPISRPNLTFSTLTVSNMSPEDSSIYLCSVHRGGFPEAFFGQGTRLTVV.